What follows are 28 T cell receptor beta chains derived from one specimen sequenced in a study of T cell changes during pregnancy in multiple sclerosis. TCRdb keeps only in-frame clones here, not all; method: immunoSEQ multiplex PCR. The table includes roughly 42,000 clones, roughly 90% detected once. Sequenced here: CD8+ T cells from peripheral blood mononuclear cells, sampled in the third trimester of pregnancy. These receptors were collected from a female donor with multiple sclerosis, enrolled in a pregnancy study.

The CDR3 DNA is TGTGCCAGCAGCGAAACAGGGGGAAACACTGAAGCTTTCTTT. The encoded protein is CASSETGGNTEAFF. The J gene is TRBJ1-1, the V gene TRBV28; TRBD1 matches 8 bases. The trim removed 6 bases at V and 2 bases at J, leaving 5 bases unmatched. The CDR3 has 14 residues. CDR1 is MDHEN, CDR2 SYDVKM, per germline.

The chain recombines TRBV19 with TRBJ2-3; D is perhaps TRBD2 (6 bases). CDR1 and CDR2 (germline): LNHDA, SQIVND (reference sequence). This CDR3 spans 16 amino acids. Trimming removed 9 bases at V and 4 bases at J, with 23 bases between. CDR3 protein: CASNKMLASDPDTQYF. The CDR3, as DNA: TGTGCCAGCAACAAAATGTTAGCTAGCGACCCAGATACGCAGTATTTT.

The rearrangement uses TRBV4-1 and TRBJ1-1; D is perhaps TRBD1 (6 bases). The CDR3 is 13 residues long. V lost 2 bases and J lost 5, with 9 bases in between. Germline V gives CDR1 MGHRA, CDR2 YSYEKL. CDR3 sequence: CASSQNRETEAFF. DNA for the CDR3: TGCGCCAGCAGCCAAAACAGGGAGACTGAAGCTTTCTTT.

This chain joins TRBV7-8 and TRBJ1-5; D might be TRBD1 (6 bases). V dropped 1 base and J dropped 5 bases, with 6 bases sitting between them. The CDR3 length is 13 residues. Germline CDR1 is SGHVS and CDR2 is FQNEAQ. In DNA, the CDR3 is TGTGCCAGCAGCTTAGAGGGGGATCAGCCCCAGCATTTT. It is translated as CASSLEGDQPQHF. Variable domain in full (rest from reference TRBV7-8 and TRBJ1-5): GAGVSQSPRYKVAKRGQDVALRCDPISGHVSLFWYQQALGQGPEFLTYFQNEAQLDKSGLPSDRFFAERPEGSVSTLKIQRTQQEDSAVYLCASSLEGDQPQHFGDGTRLSIL.

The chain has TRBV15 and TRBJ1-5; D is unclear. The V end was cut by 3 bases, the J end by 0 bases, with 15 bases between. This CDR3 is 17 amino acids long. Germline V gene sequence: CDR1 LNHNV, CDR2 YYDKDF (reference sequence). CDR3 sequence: CATSRRLRLTSNQPQHF. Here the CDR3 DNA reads TGTGCCACCAGCAGGAGGTTGCGGTTGACTAGCAATCAGCCCCAGCATTTT.

The CDR3 here is CAISVAPGTGEETQYF. CDR3 bases: TGTGCCATCAGTGTGGCTCCCGGGACAGGGGAGGAGACCCAGTACTTC. The rearrangement uses TRBV10-3 and TRBJ2-5; TRBD1 matches 10 bases. Germline V gene lookup returns CDR1 ENHRY and CDR2 SYGVKD. The length of the CDR3 is 16 residues. With V trimmed by 4 bases and J by 5 bases, 10 bases remained unmatched.

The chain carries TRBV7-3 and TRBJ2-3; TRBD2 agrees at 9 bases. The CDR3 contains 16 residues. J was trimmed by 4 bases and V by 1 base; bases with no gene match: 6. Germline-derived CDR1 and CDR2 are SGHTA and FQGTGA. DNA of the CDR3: TGTGCCAGCAGCTTAATCGCGGGAGGGCCCCCAGATACGCAGTATTTT. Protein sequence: CASSLIAGGPPDTQYF.

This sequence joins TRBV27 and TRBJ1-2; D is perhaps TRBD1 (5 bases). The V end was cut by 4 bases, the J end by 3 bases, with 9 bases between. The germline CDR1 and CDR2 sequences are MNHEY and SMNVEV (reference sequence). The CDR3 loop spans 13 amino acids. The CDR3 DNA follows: TGTGCCAGCAGTTCACAGGACGACTATGGCTACACCTTC. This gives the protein CASSSQDDYGYTF.

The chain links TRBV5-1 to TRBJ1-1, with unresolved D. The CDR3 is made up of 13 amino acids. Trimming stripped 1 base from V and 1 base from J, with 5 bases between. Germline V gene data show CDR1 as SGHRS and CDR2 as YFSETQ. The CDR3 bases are TGCGCCAGCAGCTTGCCGGGGAACACTGAAGCTTTCTTT. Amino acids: CASSLPGNTEAFF.

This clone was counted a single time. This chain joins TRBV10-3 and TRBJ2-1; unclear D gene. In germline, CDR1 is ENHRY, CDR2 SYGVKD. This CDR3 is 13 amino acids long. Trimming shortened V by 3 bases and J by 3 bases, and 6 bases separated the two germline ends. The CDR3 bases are TGTGCCATCAGTGATAGCAGCTACAATGAGCAGTTCTTC. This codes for CAISDSSYNEQFF.

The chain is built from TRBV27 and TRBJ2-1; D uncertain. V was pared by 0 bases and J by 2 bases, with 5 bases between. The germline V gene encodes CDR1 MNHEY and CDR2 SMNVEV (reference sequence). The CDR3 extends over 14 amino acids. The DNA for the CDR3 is TGTGCCAGCAGTTTATCTCCGGCCTACAATGAGCAGTTCTTC. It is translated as CASSLSPAYNEQFF.

In DNA form, the CDR3 reads TGTGCCAGCAGTGAAACTAGCGGTTACTACGAGCAGTACTTC. The encoded protein is CASSETSGYYEQYF. V is TRBV2 and J is TRBJ2-7, with TRBD2 identical over 8 bases. The CDR3 totals 14 residues. From germline, CDR1 is SNHLY and CDR2 FYNNEI. The trim removed 2 bases at V and 3 bases at J, leaving 3 bases unmatched.

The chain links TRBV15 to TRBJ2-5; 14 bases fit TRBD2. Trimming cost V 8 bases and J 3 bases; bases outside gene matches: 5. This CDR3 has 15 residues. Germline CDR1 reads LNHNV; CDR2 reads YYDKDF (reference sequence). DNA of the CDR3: TGTGCCACCCAACGGGGACTAGCGGGAGAAGAGACCCAGTACTTC. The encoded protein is CATQRGLAGEETQYF.

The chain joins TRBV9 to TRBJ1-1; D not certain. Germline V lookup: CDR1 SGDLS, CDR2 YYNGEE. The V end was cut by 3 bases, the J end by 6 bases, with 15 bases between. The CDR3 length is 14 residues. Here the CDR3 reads CASSAGGSSAEAFF. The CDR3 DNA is TGTGCCAGCAGCGCCGGAGGGTCCTCGGCTGAAGCTTTCTTT.

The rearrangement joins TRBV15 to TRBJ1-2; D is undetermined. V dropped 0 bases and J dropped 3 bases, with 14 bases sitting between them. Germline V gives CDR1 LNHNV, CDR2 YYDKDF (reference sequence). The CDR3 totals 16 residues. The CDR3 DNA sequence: TGTGCCACCAGCAGAGATGGTGAGGAGTCCGACTATGGCTACACCTTC. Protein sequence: CATSRDGEESDYGYTF.

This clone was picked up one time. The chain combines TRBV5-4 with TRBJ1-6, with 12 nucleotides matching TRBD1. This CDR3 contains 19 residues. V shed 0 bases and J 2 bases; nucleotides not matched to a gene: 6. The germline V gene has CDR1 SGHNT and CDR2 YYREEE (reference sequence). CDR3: CASSLVGTGGETYNSPLHF. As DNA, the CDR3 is TGTGCCAGCAGCTTGGTGGGGACAGGGGGCGAAACCTATAATTCACCCCTCCACTTT.

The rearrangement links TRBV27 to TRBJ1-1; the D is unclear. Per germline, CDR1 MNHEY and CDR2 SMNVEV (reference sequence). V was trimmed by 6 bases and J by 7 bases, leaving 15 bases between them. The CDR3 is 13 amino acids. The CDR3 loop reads CASRPALGSEAFF. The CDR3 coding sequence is TGTGCCAGCAGGCCCGCATTGGGCAGTGAAGCTTTCTTT.

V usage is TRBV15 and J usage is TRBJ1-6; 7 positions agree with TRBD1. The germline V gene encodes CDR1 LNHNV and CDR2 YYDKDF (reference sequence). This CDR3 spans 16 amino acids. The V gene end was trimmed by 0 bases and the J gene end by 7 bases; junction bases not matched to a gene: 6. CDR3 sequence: CATSRDRDRANSPLHF. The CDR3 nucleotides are TGTGCCACCAGCAGAGATCGTGACAGGGCGAATTCACCCCTCCACTTT.

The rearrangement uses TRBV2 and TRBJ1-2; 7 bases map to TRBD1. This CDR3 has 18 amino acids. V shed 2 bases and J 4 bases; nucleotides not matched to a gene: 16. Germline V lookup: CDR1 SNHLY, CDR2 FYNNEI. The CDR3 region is CASSETNRGSGAVYGYTF. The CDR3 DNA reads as TGTGCCAGCAGTGAAACCAACAGGGGTTCGGGGGCTGTCTATGGCTACACCTTC. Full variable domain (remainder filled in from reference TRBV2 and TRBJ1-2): EPEVTQTPSHQVTQMGQEVILRCVPISNHLYFYWYRQILGQKVEFLVSFYNNEISEKSEIFDDQFSVERPDGSNFTLKIRSTKLEDSAMYFCASSETNRGSGAVYGYTFGSGTRLTVV.

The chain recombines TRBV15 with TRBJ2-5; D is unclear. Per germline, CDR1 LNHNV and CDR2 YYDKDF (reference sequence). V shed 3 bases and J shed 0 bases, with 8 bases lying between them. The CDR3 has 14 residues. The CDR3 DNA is TGTGCCACCAGCAGCTTCGGGTACCAAGAGACCCAGTACTTC. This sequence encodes CATSSFGYQETQYF.

CDR3 protein: CASSLGRDTEAFF. CDR3 sequence (DNA): TGTGCCAGCAGTTTGGGGCGAGACACTGAAGCTTTCTTT. This chain connects TRBV27 to TRBJ1-1; D possibly corresponds to TRBD1 (5 bases). This CDR3 spans 13 amino acids. The germline CDR1 and CDR2 sequences are MNHEY and SMNVEV (reference sequence). V lost 3 bases and J 3 bases, leaving 8 bases between the germline ends.

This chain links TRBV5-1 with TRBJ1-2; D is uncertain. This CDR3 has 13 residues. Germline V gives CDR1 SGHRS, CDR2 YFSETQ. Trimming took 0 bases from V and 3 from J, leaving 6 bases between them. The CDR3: CASSLDGDYGYTF. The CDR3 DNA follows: TGCGCCAGCAGCTTGGACGGAGACTATGGCTACACCTTC.

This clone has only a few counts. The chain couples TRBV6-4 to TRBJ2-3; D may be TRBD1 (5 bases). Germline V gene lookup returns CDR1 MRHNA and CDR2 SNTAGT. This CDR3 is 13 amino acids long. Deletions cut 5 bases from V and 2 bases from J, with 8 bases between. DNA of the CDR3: TGTGCCAGCAGTCCAGGGATCACAGATACGCAGTATTTT. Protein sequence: CASSPGITDTQYF.

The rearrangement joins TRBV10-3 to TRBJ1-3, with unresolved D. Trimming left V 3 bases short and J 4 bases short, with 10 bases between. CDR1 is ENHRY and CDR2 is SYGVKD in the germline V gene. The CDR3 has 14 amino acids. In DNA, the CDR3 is TGTGCCATCAGTGACCCAGACTCGGGAAACACCATATATTTT. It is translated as CAISDPDSGNTIYF.

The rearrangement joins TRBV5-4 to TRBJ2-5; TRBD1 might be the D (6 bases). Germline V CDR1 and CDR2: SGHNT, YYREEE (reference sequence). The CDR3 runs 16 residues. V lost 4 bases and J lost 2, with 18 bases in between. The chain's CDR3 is CASSTDRLGFQETQYF. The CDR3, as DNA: TGTGCCAGCAGCACAGACAGGTTAGGCTTTCAAGAGACCCAGTACTTC.

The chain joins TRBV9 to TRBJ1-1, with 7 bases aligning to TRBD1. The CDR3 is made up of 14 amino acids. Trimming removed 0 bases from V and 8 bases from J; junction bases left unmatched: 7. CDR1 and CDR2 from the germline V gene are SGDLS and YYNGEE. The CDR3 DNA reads TGTGCCAGCAGCGTAGAAATTTCGGACAGGGAAGCTTTCTTT. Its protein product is CASSVEISDREAFF.

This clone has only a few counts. As DNA, the CDR3 is TGTGCCAGCACCCCGGGGGGACGCGATGGCTACACCTTC. Translating gives CASTPGGRDGYTF. V usage is TRBV27 and J usage is TRBJ1-2, with D possibly matching TRBD1 (5 bases). CDR3 length: 13 residues. Between the trimmed V and J ends, which lost 7 bases and 6 bases, there was a span of 15 bases. Germline loops: CDR1 MNHEY, CDR2 SMNVEV (reference sequence).

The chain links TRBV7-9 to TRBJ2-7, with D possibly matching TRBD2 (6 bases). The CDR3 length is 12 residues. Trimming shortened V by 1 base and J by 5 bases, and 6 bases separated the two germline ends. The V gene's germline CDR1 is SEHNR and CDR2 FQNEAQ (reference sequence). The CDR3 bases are TGTGCCAGCAGCTTAGGGGAGGACGAGCAGTACTTC. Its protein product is CASSLGEDEQYF.